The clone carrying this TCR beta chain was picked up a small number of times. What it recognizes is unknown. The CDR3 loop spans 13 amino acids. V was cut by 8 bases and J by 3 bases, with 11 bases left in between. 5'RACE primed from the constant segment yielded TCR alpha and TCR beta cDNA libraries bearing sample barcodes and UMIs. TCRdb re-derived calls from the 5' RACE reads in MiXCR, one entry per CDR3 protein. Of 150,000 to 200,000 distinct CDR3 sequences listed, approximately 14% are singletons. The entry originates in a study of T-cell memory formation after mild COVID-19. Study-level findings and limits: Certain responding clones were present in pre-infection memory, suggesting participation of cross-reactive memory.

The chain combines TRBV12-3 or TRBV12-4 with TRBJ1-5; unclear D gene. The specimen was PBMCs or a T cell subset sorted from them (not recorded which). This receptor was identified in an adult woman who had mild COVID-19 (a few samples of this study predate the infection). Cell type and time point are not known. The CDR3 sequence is CASGLGVNQPQHF. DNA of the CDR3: TGTGCCAGCGGACTCGGAGTCAATCAGCCCCAGCATTTT.